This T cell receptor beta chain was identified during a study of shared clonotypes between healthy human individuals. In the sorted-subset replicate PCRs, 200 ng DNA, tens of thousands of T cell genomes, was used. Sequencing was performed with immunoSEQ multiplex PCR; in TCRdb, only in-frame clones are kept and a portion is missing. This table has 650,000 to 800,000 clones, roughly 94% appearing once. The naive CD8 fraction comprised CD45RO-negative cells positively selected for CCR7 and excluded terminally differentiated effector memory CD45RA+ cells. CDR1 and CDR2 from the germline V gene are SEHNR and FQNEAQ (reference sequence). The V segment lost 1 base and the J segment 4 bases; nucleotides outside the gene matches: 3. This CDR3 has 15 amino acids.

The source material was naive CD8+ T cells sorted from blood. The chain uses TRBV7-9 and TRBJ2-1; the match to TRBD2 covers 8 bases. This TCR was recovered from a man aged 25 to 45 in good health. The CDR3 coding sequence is TGTGCCAGCAGCTTAGATAGCGGGACGTACAATGAGCAGTTCTTC. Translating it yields CASSLDSGTYNEQFF.